This T cell receptor (beta chain) was identified during a study of cytomegalovirus exposure and HLA in healthy donors. Turning to the study itself: In a previous analysis, 100 million to 140 million unique TCR beta sequences were found from 150 million to 200 million T cells. Genotyping of more than 300 donors showed that about 79% belonged to the Caucasian-associated ancestry cluster. General study points: TCR sequences were mostly rare, though some public TCRs occurred in many donors. It was assumed in the presence/absence analyses that sequencing depth was roughly uniform across donors.

The PCR contained 60 Vbeta and 13 Jbeta primers. Libraries were prepared by immunoSEQ multiplex PCR; TCRdb keeps only in-frame clonotypes and omits some of them. The repertoire holds fewer than 200,000 clones, with 82% as singletons. This clone was seen a single time. Its specificity is not known. Sequences were obtained from PBMCs. This clonotype originated in a girl aged 2-10 years in good health and CMV-seropositive.

The CDR3 reads CASSSRATGGYTF. The CDR3 bases are TGTGCCAGCAGCTCGAGAGCGACAGGCGGCTACACCTTC. The genes are TRBV7-9 and TRBJ1-2, with D tentatively TRBD1 (6 bases). Germline assignment: CDR1 SEHNR and CDR2 FQNEAQ (reference sequence). V dropped 4 bases and J dropped 8 bases, with 14 bases sitting between them. CDR3 length: 13 residues.